These 9 T cell receptor beta chains came from one sample sequenced in a study of cytomegalovirus exposure and HLA in healthy donors. Profiling relied on immunoSEQ multiplex PCR, and the TCRdb table lists in-frame clones only, not all of them. Among some 140,000 clones listed, approximately 87% were seen once. The specimen sequenced was PBMCs. These receptors came from a young man in good health and CMV-seronegative.

The gene calls are TRBV6-1 and TRBJ2-7; 13 nucleotides line up with TRBD2. The V and J ends lost 3 bases and 6 bases, in that order; junction bases with no gene match: 5. The CDR3 extends over 15 amino acids. Germline CDR1 MNHNS, CDR2 SASEGT. DNA for the CDR3: TGTGCCAGCAGTGACAGGACTAGCGGGAGAGGCGAGCAGTACTTC. It yields the protein CASSDRTSGRGEQYF.

The J gene is TRBJ1-5, the V gene TRBV19, with a tentative D call TRBD1 (6 bases). The germline gives CDR1 LNHDA, CDR2 SQIVND (reference sequence). The CDR3 is 14 residues long. Trimming cost V 9 bases and J 3 bases, with 15 bases left between them. CDR3 coding DNA: TGTGCCAGCAGGTCAGGGGCGCCCAATCAGCCCCAGCATTTT. Translating it yields CASRSGAPNQPQHF.

As DNA, the CDR3 is TGCGCCAGCAGCCAAACTGGACAGGGGGCGGCCTACGAGCAGTACTTC. As protein: CASSQTGQGAAYEQYF. This sequence joins TRBV4-1 and TRBJ2-7; 11 nucleotides match TRBD1. The CDR3 consists of 16 residues. CDR1 and CDR2 (germline): MGHRA, YSYEKL. Trimming removed 2 bases from V and 2 bases from J; junction bases left unmatched: 5.

This clone was seen more than once but under ten times. The chain uses TRBV2 and TRBJ2-7; 12 positions agree with TRBD1. The junction had 13 bases not matched to a gene; V was cut back by 7 bases and J by 9 bases. The CDR3 extends over 15 amino acids. CDR1 and CDR2 from the germline V gene are SNHLY and FYNNEI. The CDR3 DNA sequence: TGTGCCAGCATTGAGATACCGGGACAGGGGGCCGTGCAGTACTTC. This translates into CASIEIPGQGAVQYF.

The V and J genes are TRBV27 and TRBJ1-2, with TRBD1 identical over 7 bases. Looked up from germline, CDR1 is MNHEY and CDR2 is SMNVEV (reference sequence). Trimming cost V 5 bases and J 4 bases; bases outside gene matches: 10. The CDR3 extends over 15 amino acids. CDR3 DNA sequence: TGTGCCAGCAGTCCGTCCGGGACAGCCACCTATGGCTACACCTTC. Protein sequence: CASSPSGTATYGYTF.

The chain carries TRBV4-1 and TRBJ1-2; possibly TRBD1 for D (6 bases). Trimming took 2 bases from V and 2 from J, leaving 6 bases between them. This CDR3 has 13 residues. The germline V gene encodes CDR1 MGHRA and CDR2 YSYEKL. CDR3: CASSQTGNYGYTF. The DNA for the CDR3 is TGCGCCAGCAGCCAAACAGGGAACTATGGCTACACCTTC.

The chain links TRBV2 to TRBJ2-7; possibly TRBD2 for D (6 bases). Germline CDR1 is SNHLY and CDR2 is FYNNEI. The CDR3 extends over 13 amino acids. V shed 8 bases and J shed 2 bases, with 13 bases lying between them. CDR3 bases: TGTGCCAGCGAAACCGGGAGCCCCTACGAGCAGTACTTC. This sequence encodes CASETGSPYEQYF. Full variable domain (remainder filled in from reference TRBV2 and TRBJ2-7): EPEVTQTPSHQVTQMGQEVILRCVPISNHLYFYWYRQILGQKVEFLVSFYNNEISEKSEIFDDQFSVERPDGSNFTLKIRSTKLEDSAMYFCASETGSPYEQYFGPGTRLTVT.

In nucleotides, the CDR3 is TGTGCCAGCAGTTATCAATGGCCGTCAGATACGCAGTATTTT. Its translation is CASSYQWPSDTQYF. V usage is TRBV6-5 and J usage is TRBJ2-3, with D uncertain. The CDR3 is 14 residues long. Germline V gene sequence: CDR1 MNHEY, CDR2 SVGAGI. With 3 bases removed from V and 4 bases from J, the gap between germline ends came to 11 bases.

The chain employs TRBV30 and TRBJ2-3, with a weak D call TRBD2 (6 bases). Germline-derived CDR1 and CDR2 are GTSNPN and SVGIG (reference sequence). The CDR3 sequence is 11 residues long. The germline V and J ends were trimmed by 4 bases and 14 bases, with 16 bases remaining between them. The CDR3 sequence is CAWMGGTKRYF. In DNA, the CDR3 is TGTGCCTGGATGGGAGGTACAAAGCGGTATTTT.